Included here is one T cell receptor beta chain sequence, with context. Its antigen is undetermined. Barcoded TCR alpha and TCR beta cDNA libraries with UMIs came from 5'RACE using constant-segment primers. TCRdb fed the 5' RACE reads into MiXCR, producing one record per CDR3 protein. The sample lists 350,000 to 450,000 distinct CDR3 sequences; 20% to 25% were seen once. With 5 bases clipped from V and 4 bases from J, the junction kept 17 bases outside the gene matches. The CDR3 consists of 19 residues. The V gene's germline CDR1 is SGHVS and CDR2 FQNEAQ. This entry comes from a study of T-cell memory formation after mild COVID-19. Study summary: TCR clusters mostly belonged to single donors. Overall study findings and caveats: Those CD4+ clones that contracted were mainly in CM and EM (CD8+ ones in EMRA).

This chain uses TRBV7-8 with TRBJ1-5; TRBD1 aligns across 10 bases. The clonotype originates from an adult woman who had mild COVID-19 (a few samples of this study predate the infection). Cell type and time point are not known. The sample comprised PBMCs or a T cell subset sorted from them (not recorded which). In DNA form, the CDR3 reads TGTGCCAGCAGCCCCCGTTTGCCGACAGGGGGCGGTGGAAATCAGCCCCAGCATTTT. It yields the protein CASSPRLPTGGGGNQPQHF.